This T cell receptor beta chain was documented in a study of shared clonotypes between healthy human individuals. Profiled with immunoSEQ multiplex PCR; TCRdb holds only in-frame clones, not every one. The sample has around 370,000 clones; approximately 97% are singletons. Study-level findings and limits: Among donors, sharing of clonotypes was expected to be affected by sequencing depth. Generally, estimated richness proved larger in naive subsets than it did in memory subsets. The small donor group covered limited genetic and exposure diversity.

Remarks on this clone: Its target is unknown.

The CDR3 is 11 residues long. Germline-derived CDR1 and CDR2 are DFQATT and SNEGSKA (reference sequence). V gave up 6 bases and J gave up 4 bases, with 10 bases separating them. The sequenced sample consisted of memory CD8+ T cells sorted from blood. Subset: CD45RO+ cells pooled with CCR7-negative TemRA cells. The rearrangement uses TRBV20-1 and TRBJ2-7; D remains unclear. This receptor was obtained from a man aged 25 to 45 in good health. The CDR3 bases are TGCAGTGCATTCAATAAATACGAGCAGTACTTC. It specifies CSAFNKYEQYF.